This T cell receptor (beta chain) was sequenced during a study of control samples from healthy donors and cancer patients. The CDR3 spans 12 residues. Germline loops: CDR1 SGHNT, CDR2 YENEEA. Between the trimmed V and J ends, which lost 0 bases and 15 bases, there was a span of 12 bases. Using immunoSEQ multiplex PCR, the repertoire was profiled, and TCRdb retains in-frame clones only, with some absent. The table shows some 130,000 clones, with about nine tenths occurring only once. The chain recombines TRBV11-3 with TRBJ2-1; D is unresolved. The receptor's source is a man aged 18 to 30 in good health. Sequencing was done on a sample of blood. The CDR3 nucleotides are TGTGCCAGCAGCTTAGAGATTGGTATCCGGTTCTTC. Translated: CASSLEIGIRFF.